The text below deals with one T cell receptor (beta chain). The assay was immunoSEQ multiplex PCR, and TCRdb's table has in-frame clones only and misses some. The table includes approximately 150,000 clones, 84% detected once. The germline gives CDR1 ENHRY, CDR2 SYGVKD. J gave up 7 bases and V 0 bases, and 6 bases lay outside the gene matches. The CDR3 consists of 15 residues. The data were obtained in a study of blood T cell repertoires in COVID-19. Across the study: The United States, Italy and Spain were the sources of the acute and convalescent COVID-19 samples.

Seattle patients were enrolled during active infection and followed longitudinally. The clonotype was recovered from a woman of 80 years or more with COVID-19, enrolled during active disease. This chain uses TRBV10-3 with TRBJ1-5, with 7 bases that match TRBD1. Material for sequencing was peripheral blood. The CDR3 here is CAISESETGIQPQHF. In nucleotides, the CDR3 is TGTGCCATCAGTGAGTCGGAGACAGGGATCCAGCCCCAGCATTTT.